This TCR beta chain originates from a study of blood T cell repertoires in COVID-19. For the study at large: Sample material is recorded as cDNA or gDNA derived from T cells, B-cell-depleted T cells, or PBMCs.

Sequenced by immunoSEQ multiplex PCR; TCRdb stores in-frame clones only, minus some. The sample contains 150,000 to 200,000 clones, 65% to 80% of which appear only once. The CDR3 covers 17 residues. Trimming cost V 1 base and J 7 bases, with 17 bases left between them. Germline values: CDR1 MGHRA, CDR2 YSYEKL. Enrolled through a virtual design, the participants were between 18 and 89 years of age and came from under 25 US areas. Clinical histories supplied by participants themselves formed the basis of cohort assignment. The TCR comes from a woman aged 50 to 65 with acute COVID-19. This sequence joins TRBV4-1 and TRBJ1-6; D gene unclear. Material: PBMCs or T cells enriched from blood (not recorded which). The CDR3 spells CASSQGTGREKNSPLHF. The CDR3 DNA sequence: TGCGCCAGCAGCCAAGGGACGGGGAGGGAGAAAAATTCACCCCTCCACTTT.